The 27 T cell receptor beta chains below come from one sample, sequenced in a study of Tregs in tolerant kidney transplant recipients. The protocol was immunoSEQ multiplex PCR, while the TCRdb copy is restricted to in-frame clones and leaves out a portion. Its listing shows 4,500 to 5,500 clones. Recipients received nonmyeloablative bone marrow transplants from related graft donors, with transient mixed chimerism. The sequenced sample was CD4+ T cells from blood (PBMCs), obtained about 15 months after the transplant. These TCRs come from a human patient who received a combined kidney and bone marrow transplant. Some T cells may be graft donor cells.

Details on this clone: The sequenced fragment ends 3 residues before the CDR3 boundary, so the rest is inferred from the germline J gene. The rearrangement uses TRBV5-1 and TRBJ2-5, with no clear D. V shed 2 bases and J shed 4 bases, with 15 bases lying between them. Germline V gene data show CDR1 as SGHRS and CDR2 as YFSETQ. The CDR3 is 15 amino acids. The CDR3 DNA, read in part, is TGCGCCAGCAGCTTAGAAGGAAGTAGCTTAGAGACC. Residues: CASSLEGSSLET. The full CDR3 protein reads CASSLEGSSLETQYF.

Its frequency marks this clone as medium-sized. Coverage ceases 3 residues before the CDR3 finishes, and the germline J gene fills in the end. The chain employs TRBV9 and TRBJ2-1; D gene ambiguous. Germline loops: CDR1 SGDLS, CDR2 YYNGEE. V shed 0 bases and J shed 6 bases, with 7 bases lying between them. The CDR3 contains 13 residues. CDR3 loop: CASSVGLGNEQFF. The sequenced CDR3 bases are TGTGCCAGCAGCGTAGGACTCGGCAATGAG. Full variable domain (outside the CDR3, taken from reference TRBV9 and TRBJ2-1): DSGVTQTPKHLITATGQRVTLRCSPRSGDLSVYWYQQSLDQGLQFLIQYYNGEERAKGNILERFSAQQFPDLHSELNLSSLELGDSALYFCASSVGLGNEQFFGPGTRLTVL.

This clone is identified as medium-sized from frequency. The sequenced part of the CDR3 DNA is TGTGCCAGCAGTCCCAAAGAGACC. This encodes CASSPKET. The whole CDR3 sequence reads CASSPKETQYF. The genes are TRBV6-2 or TRBV6-3 and TRBJ2-5; D unresolved. The read stops 3 residues short of the end of the CDR3; the missing end is completed from the germline J gene. This CDR3 has 11 amino acids. V lost 5 bases to trimming and J lost 3 bases, with 4 bases between them. The germline CDR1 and CDR2 sequences are MNHEY and SVGEGT.

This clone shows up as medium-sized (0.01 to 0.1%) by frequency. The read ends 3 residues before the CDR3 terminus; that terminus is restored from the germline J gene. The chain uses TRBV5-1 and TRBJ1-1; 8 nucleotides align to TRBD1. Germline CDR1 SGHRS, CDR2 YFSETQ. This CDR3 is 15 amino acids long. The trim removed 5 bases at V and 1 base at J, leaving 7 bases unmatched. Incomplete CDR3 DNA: TGCGCCAGCAGGTCTCCCGGGACAGGGAACACTGAA. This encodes CASRSPGTGNTE. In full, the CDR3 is CASRSPGTGNTEAFF.

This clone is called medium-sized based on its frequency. The CDR3 loop reads CSAFAENEKLFF. The sequenced CDR3 bases are TGCAGTGCGTTCGCGGAGAATGAAAAA. V usage is TRBV20-1 and J usage is TRBJ1-4; D gene ambiguous. The read terminates 3 residues before the CDR3 end, so the remaining end is supplied by the germline J gene. V was pared by 6 bases and J by 5 bases, with 10 bases between. This CDR3 comprises 12 residues. The germline V gene encodes CDR1 DFQATT and CDR2 SNEGSKA (reference sequence).

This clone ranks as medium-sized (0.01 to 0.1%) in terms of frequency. CDR3: CASSETAGLNTEAFF. Partial CDR3 DNA: TGTGCCAGCAGCGAGACGGCAGGGCTGAACACTGAA. The chain joins TRBV9 to TRBJ1-1, with D perhaps matching TRBD1 (5 bases). The read is 3 residues too short to cover the CDR3 end, so that end is filled in from the germline J gene. V was shortened by 3 bases and J by 0 bases, with 12 bases between the two germline ends. The CDR3 has 15 residues. The germline V gene encodes CDR1 SGDLS and CDR2 YYNGEE.

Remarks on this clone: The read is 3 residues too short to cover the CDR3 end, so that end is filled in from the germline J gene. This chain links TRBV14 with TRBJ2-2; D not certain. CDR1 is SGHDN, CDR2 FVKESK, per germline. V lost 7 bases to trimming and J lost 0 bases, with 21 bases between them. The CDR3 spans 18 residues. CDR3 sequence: CASTPRRGQSANTGELFF. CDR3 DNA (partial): TGTGCCAGCACACCACGTCGAGGTCAGAGCGCGAACACCGGGGAG.

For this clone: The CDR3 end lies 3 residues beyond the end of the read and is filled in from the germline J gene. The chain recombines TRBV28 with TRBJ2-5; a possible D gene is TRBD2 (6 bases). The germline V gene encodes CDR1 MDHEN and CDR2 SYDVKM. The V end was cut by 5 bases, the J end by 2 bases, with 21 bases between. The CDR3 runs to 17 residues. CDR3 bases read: TGTGCCAGCAGTCAACCAGGTGGTAGCGGTCCACAAGAGACC. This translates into CASSQPGGSGPQET. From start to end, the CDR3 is CASSQPGGSGPQETQYF.

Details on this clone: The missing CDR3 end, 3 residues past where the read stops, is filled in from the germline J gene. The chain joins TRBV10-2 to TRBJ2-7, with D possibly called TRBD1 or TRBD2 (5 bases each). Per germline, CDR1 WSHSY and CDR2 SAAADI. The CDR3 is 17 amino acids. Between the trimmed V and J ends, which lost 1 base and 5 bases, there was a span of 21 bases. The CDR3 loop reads CASSELGLGRLNNEQYF. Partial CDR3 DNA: TGCGCCAGCAGTGAGTTGGGGCTGGGGAGACTTAATAACGAG.

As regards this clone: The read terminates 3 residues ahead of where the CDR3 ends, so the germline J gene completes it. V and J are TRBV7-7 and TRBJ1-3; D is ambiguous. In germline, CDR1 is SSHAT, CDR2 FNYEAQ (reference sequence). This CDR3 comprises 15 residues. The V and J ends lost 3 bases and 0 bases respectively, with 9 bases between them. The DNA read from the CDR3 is TGTGCCAGCAGCTTGAGCAGGAACTCTGGAAACACC. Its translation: CASSLSRNSGNT. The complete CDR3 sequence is CASSLSRNSGNTIYF.

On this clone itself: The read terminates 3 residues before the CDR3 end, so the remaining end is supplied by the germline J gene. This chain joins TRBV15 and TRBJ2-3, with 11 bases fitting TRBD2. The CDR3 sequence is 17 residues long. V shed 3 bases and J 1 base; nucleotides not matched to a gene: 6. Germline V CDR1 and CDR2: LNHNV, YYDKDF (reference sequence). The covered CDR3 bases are TGTGCCACCAGCAGGGAACTAGCGGGAGTGGGCACAGATACG. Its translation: CATSRELAGVGTDT. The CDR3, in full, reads CATSRELAGVGTDTQYF.

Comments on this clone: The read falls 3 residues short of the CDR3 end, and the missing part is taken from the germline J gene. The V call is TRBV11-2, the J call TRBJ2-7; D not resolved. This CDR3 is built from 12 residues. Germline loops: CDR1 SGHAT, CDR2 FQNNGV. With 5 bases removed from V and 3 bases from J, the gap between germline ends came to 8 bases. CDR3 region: CASSGDNYEQYF. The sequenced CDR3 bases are TGTGCCAGCAGCGGAGACAACTACGAG.

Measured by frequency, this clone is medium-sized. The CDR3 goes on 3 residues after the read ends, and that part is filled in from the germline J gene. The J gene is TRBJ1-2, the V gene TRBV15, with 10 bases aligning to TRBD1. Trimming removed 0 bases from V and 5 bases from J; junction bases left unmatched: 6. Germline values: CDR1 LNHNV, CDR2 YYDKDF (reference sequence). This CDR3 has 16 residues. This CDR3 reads CATSRDRTGGLYGYTF. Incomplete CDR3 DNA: TGTGCCACCAGCAGAGATCGGACAGGGGGTTTATATGGC.

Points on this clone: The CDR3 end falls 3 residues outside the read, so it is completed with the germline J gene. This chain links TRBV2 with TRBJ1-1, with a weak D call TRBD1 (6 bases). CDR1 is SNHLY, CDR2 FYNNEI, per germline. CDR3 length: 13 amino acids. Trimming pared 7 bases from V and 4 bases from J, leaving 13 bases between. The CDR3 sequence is CASTNRVGTEAFF. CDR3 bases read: TGTGCCAGCACCAACAGGGTGGGCACTGAA. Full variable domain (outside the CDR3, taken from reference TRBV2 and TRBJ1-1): EPEVTQTPSHQVTQMGQEVILRCVPISNHLYFYWYRQILGQKVEFLVSFYNNEISEKSEIFDDQFSVERPDGSNFTLKIRSTKLEDSAMYFCASTNRVGTEAFFGQGTRLTVV.

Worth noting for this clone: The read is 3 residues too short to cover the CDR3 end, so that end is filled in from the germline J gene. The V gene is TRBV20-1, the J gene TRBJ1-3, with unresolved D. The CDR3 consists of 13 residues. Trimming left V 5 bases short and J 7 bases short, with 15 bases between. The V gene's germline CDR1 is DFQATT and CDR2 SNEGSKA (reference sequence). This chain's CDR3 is CSAETAGENTIYF. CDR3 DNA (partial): TGCAGTGCTGAGACCGCCGGGGAGAACACC.

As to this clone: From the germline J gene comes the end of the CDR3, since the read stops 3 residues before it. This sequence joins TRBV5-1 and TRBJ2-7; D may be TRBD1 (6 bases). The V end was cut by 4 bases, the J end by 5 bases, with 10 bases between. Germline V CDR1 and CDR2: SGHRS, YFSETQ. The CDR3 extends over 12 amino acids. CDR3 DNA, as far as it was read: TGCGCCAGCAGCCCTCCAGGGGACGAG. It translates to CASSPPGDE. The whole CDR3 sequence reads CASSPPGDEQYF.

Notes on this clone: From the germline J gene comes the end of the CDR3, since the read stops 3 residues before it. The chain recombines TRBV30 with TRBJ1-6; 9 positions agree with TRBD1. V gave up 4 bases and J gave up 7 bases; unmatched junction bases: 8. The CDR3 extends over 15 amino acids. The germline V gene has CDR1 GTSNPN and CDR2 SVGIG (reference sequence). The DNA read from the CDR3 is TGTGCCTGGAACATAGGGGACAGGGTGAATTCACCC. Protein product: CAWNIGDRVNSP. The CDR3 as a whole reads CAWNIGDRVNSPLHF.

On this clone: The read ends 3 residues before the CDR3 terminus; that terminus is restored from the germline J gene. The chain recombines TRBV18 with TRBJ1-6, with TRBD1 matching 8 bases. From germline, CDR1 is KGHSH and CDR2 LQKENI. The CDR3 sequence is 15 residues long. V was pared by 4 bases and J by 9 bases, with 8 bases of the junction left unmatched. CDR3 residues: CASSRGQGNTSPLHF. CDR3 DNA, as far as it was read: TGTGCCAGCTCACGAGGACAGGGTAATACTTCACCC.

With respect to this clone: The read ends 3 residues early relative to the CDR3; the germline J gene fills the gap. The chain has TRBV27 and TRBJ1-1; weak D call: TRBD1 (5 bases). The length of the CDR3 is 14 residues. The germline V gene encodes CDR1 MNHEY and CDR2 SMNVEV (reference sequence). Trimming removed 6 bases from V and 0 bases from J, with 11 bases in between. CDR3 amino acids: CASSRTQMNTEAFF. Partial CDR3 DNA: TGTGCCAGCAGCCGGACACAAATGAACACTGAA.

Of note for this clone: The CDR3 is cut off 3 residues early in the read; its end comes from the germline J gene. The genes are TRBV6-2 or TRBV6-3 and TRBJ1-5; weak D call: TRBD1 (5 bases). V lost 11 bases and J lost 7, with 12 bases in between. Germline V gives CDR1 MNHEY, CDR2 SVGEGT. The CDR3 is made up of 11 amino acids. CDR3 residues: CAGGGGQPQHF. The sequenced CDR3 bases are TGTGCCGGAGGCGGGGGGCAGCCC.

The sequenced part of the CDR3 DNA is TGTGCCAGCAGCCTCAGCGGGCCGCATAATGAAAAA. It translates to CASSLSGPHNEK. The whole CDR3 reads CASSLSGPHNEKLFF. This chain connects TRBV6-4 to TRBJ1-4; the D is unclear. The read ends 3 residues shy of where the CDR3 ends; the end is completed using the germline J gene. CDR1 and CDR2 (germline): MRHNA, SNTAGT. CDR3 length: 15 residues. V was clipped by 6 bases and J by 4 bases, with 15 bases between them.

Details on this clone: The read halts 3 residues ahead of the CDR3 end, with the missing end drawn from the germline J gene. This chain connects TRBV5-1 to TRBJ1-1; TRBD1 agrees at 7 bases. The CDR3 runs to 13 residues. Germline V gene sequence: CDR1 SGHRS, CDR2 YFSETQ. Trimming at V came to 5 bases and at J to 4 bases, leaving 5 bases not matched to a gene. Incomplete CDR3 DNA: TGCGCCAGCAGAGAACAGGGGAGCACTGAA. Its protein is CASREQGSTE. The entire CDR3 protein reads CASREQGSTEAFF.

CDR3 bases read: TGTGCCACCCAGCTTCGGACTAGCGGTTACAATGAG. Translating gives CATQLRTSGYNE. In full, the CDR3 is CATQLRTSGYNEQFF. This chain links TRBV5-4 with TRBJ2-1, with 10 bases identical to TRBD2. The CDR3 extends 3 residues past the end of the read, so its final part is completed from the germline J gene. There are 15 residues in the CDR3. J was trimmed by 4 bases and V by 9 bases; bases with no gene match: 10. The germline V gene encodes CDR1 SGHNT and CDR2 YYREEE (reference sequence).

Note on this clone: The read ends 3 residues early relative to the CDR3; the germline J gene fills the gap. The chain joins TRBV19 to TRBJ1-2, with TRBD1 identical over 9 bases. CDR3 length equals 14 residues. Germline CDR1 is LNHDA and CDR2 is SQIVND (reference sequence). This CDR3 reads CASSIEQGARGYTF. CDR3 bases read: TGTGCCAGTAGTATCGAACAGGGGGCGAGGGGC.

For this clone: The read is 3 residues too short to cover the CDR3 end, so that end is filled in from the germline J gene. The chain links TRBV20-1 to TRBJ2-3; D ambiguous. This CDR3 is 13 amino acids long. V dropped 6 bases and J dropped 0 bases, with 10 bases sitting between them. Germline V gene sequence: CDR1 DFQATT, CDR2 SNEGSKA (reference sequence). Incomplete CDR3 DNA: TGCAGTGCCTGGCGGTCTAGCACAGATACG. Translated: CSAWRSSTDT. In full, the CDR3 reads CSAWRSSTDTQYF.

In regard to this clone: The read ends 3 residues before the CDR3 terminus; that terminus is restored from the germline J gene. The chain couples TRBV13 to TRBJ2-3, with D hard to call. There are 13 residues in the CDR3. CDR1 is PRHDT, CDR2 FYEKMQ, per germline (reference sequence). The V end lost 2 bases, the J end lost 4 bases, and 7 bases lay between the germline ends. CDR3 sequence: CASSLRSSDTQYF. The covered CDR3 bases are TGTGCCAGCAGCTTAAGGTCGTCAGATACG.

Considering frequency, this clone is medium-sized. The CDR3 reads CASSKGRQEGISGNTIYF. The CDR3 bases that were read are TGTGCCAGTAGTAAAGGTCGTCAGGAGGGGATCTCTGGAAACACC. J is TRBJ1-3 and V is TRBV19; the D gene is possibly TRBD1 (5 bases). The read ends 3 residues before the CDR3 terminus; that terminus is restored from the germline J gene. Germline loops: CDR1 LNHDA, CDR2 SQIVND (reference sequence). This CDR3 contains 18 residues. Trimming removed 4 bases at V and 0 bases at J, with 19 bases between.